Below, 24 T cell receptor beta chains from the same sample are listed, as sequenced in a study of T-cell memory formation after mild COVID-19 (dated by TCRdb to about 2021). Libraries were constructed by 5' RACE. Reads for this sample came from an Illumina NovaSeq 6000. Clones were called with MiXCR by TCRdb after fastp trimmed the public reads at Q25, and only in-frame beta chains were retained. Under each unique CDR3 protein, matching rows form one entry showing the most common genes and DNA. The sample records hundreds of thousands of distinct CDR3 sequences, 20% to 25% of which are singletons. Jointly, the top ten make up approximately 8% of the sample. The sequencing input was PBMCs or a T cell subset sorted from them (not recorded which). These receptors were obtained from an adult woman who had mild COVID-19 (a few samples of this study predate the infection). The sample titles of this study are shuffled in the database, so cell type and time point are left out; the donor was told from shared clones.

This clonotype was recorded a few times. The chain carries TRBV29-1 and TRBJ2-2, with 15 bases identical to TRBD2. CDR3 size: 15 residues. V lost 7 bases to trimming and J lost 4 bases; unmatched junction nucleotides: 4. The germline gives CDR1 SQVTM, CDR2 ANQGSEA. CDR3 in amino acids: CSAWGLAGGTGELFF. CDR3 in DNA: TGCAGCGCCTGGGGACTAGCGGGAGGCACCGGGGAGCTGTTTTTT.

V is TRBV27 and J is TRBJ2-5; D remains ambiguous. This CDR3 is built from 15 residues. The germline V and J ends were trimmed by 5 bases and 2 bases, with 15 bases remaining between them. Looked up from germline, CDR1 is MNHEY and CDR2 is SMNVEV (reference sequence). CDR3 in DNA: TGTGCCAGCAGTAGGGCACAGCCAACTCAAGAGACCCAGTACTTC. This sequence encodes CASSRAQPTQETQYF.

The chain has TRBV6-6 and TRBJ1-2, with D uncertain. Germline CDR1 reads MNHNY; CDR2 reads SVGAGI (reference sequence). V lost 0 bases and J 4 bases, leaving 9 bases between the germline ends. The CDR3 is 14 amino acids. The CDR3 reads CASSYSSEPYGYTF. CDR3 sequence (DNA): TGTGCCAGCAGTTACTCGTCCGAGCCCTATGGCTACACCTTC.

This clonotype appeared a few times. The genes are TRBV9 and TRBJ1-6; D call uncertain. This CDR3 has 14 residues. Germline CDR1 is SGDLS and CDR2 is YYNGEE. V was clipped by 2 bases and J by 9 bases, with 12 bases between them. The CDR3 reads CASSVMDSGSPLHF. CDR3 coding DNA: TGTGCCAGCAGCGTTATGGACTCAGGTTCACCCCTCCACTTT. Filled out from reference TRBV9 and TRBJ1-6, the complete variable domain reads DSGVTQTPKHLITATGQRVTLRCSPRSGDLSVYWYQQSLDQGLQFLIQYYNGEERAKGNILERFSAQQFPDLHSELNLSSLELGDSALYFCASSVMDSGSPLHFGNGTRLTVT.

The chain uses TRBV12-3 or TRBV12-4 and TRBJ2-5; 10 bases agree with TRBD1. The CDR3 has 15 amino acids. After removal of 7 bases from V and 6 bases from J, the junction contained 11 bases not matched to a gene. The CDR3 spells CASTQLGQGPKTQYF. In DNA form, the CDR3 reads TGTGCCAGCACGCAACTGGGACAGGGGCCCAAGACCCAGTACTTC.

This clonotype was seen a single time. This chain uses TRBV12-3 or TRBV12-4 with TRBJ2-1; D remains unclear. The ends were cut back, 3 bases at V and 5 bases at J, with 8 bases in the middle. This CDR3 has 13 residues. The CDR3 here is CASSFWENNEQFF. DNA of the CDR3: TGTGCCAGCAGTTTCTGGGAAAACAATGAGCAGTTCTTC.

The rearrangement links TRBV4-3 to TRBJ1-2, with TRBD1 matching over 7 bases. Trimming at V came to 0 bases and at J to 2 bases, leaving 6 bases not matched to a gene. CDR3 size: 16 residues. Germline loops: CDR1 LGHNA, CDR2 YSLEER. CDR3 loop: CASSQDQAGGNYGYTF. DNA for the CDR3: TGCGCCAGCAGCCAAGATCAGGCAGGGGGGAACTATGGCTACACCTTC.

The chain has TRBV7-2 and TRBJ2-1; TRBD1 is a possible D gene (6 bases). The CDR3 contains 16 residues. Germline V CDR1 and CDR2: SGHTA, FQGNSA. The V and J ends lost 5 bases and 0 bases respectively, with 14 bases between them. DNA of the CDR3: TGTGCCAGCAGCCACCAGGGACATAGCTCCTACAATGAGCAGTTCTTC. Translated, it gives CASSHQGHSSYNEQFF. Using reference TRBV7-2 and TRBJ2-1 for the parts outside the CDR3, the full variable domain is GAGVSQSPSNKVTEKGKDVELRCDPISGHTALYWYRQSLGQGLEFLIYFQGNSAPDKSGLPSDRFSAERTGGSVSTLTIQRTQQEDSAVYLCASSHQGHSSYNEQFFGPGTRLTVL.

The chain carries TRBV11-2 and TRBJ2-5, with 7 nucleotides matching TRBD2. The CDR3 is 14 residues long. The V gene end was trimmed by 6 bases and the J gene end by 2 bases; junction bases not matched to a gene: 6. Germline V lookup: CDR1 SGHAT, CDR2 FQNNGV. CDR3 protein: CASRLADFQETQYF. The CDR3 bases are TGTGCCAGCAGGCTAGCGGACTTTCAAGAGACCCAGTACTTC.

The genes are TRBV6-2 or TRBV6-3 and TRBJ2-6; D gene uncertain. The germline CDR1 and CDR2 sequences are MNHEY and SVGEGT. With 8 bases removed from V and 3 bases from J, the gap between germline ends came to 14 bases. This CDR3 region has 15 residues. The CDR3 coding sequence is TGTGCCAGCGGACGGAGAGGAAGTGGGGCCAACGTCCTGACTTTC. This translates into CASGRRGSGANVLTF.

This clonotype was seen more than once but under ten times. V and J are TRBV20-1 and TRBJ1-5; 10 positions agree with TRBD1. CDR1 is DFQATT and CDR2 is SNEGSKA in the germline V gene (reference sequence). J gave up 0 bases and V 5 bases, and 13 bases lay outside the gene matches. This CDR3 comprises 18 residues. In DNA, the CDR3 is TGCAGTGCTCTCTATGGGGGACAGGGGTATTATAGCAATCAGCCCCAGCATTTT. This codes for CSALYGGQGYYSNQPQHF.

This clonotype was detected many times. Here the CDR3 reads CASSQELGYEQYF. The CDR3 region has the DNA TGCGCCAGCAGCCAAGAGCTAGGCTACGAGCAGTACTTC. The V call is TRBV4-1, the J call TRBJ2-7; D gene ambiguous. The length of the CDR3 is 13 residues. V was trimmed by 0 bases and J by 3 bases, leaving 6 bases between them. CDR1 MGHRA and CDR2 YSYEKL come from the germline V gene.

The chain uses TRBV24-1 and TRBJ1-2, with 10 bases fitting TRBD1. V lost 5 bases to trimming and J lost 4 bases; unmatched junction nucleotides: 9. The germline gives CDR1 KGHDR, CDR2 SFDVKD. This CDR3 is 16 amino acids long. The CDR3 bases are TGTGCCACCAGTGGTACCGGGACAGGGGACTCCTATGGCTACACCTTC. Its translation is CATSGTGTGDSYGYTF.

This clonotype has a count of ten or more. The chain combines TRBV20-1 with TRBJ2-3; D is uncertain. CDR1 is DFQATT, CDR2 SNEGSKA, per germline (reference sequence). CDR3 length: 12 amino acids. Trimming cost V 3 bases and J 4 bases, with 8 bases left between them. CDR3 nucleotide sequence: TGCAGTGCTAGTACGGGCGCAGATACGCAGTATTTT. This sequence encodes CSASTGADTQYF.

The chain couples TRBV27 to TRBJ2-5, with TRBD2 matching 9 bases. The CDR3 sequence is 16 residues long. Unmatched junction bases numbered 10, after V lost 3 bases and J lost 5 bases. Germline assignment: CDR1 MNHEY and CDR2 SMNVEV (reference sequence). CDR3 loop: CASSFSLAGEWETQYF. DNA of the CDR3: TGTGCCAGCAGTTTCTCTTTAGCGGGAGAATGGGAGACCCAGTACTTC.

CDR3 amino acids: CASSYAKSGTSLNTGELFF. For the CDR3, the DNA is TGTGCCAGCAGTTACGCAAAATCCGGGACTAGCTTGAACACCGGGGAGCTGTTTTTT. V usage is TRBV6-2 or TRBV6-3 and J usage is TRBJ2-2, with 9 bases identical to TRBD2. CDR3 size: 19 residues. With 2 bases clipped from V and 1 base from J, the junction kept 11 bases outside the gene matches. The germline gives CDR1 MNHEY, CDR2 SVGEGT.

This sequence joins TRBV11-2 and TRBJ2-2; 9 bases align to TRBD1. The CDR3 consists of 14 residues. The J segment lost 9 bases and the V segment lost 3 bases, leaving 5 bases of the junction unmatched. Germline V gives CDR1 SGHAT, CDR2 FQNNGV. The CDR3 nucleotides are TGTGCCAGCAGCTTCGGGACAGGGAGCCGGGAGCTGTTTTTT. Translating gives CASSFGTGSRELFF.

Many counts were recorded for this clonotype. The genes are TRBV5-5 and TRBJ1-5, with D unresolved. Trimming pared 0 bases from V and 3 bases from J, leaving 13 bases between. The CDR3 has 16 amino acids. CDR1 and CDR2 (germline): SGHKS, YYEKEE (reference sequence). For the CDR3, the DNA is TGTGCCAGCAGCTTGGCTTGGGGATTGGACAATCAGCCCCAGCATTTT. Its protein is CASSLAWGLDNQPQHF.

The chain couples TRBV5-6 to TRBJ2-7; D possibly matches TRBD1 or TRBD2 (5 bases each). V was pared by 2 bases and J by 11 bases, with 20 bases between. Germline assignment: CDR1 SGHDT and CDR2 YYEEEE. The CDR3 is 14 residues long. CDR3 residues: CASSFPDRDAGEYF. For the CDR3, the DNA is TGTGCCAGCAGCTTTCCGGACCGGGACGCCGGGGAGTACTTC.

This clonotype was observed a few times. V usage is TRBV11-1 and J usage is TRBJ2-7; D may be TRBD1 or TRBD2 (5 bases each). Trimming removed 6 bases from V and 0 bases from J, with 12 bases in between. The CDR3 runs to 14 residues. Looked up from germline, CDR1 is SGHAT and CDR2 is FQDESV (reference sequence). In nucleotides, the CDR3 is TGTGCCAGCAGTTTCAGGGACGTCTCCTACGAGCAGTACTTC. As protein: CASSFRDVSYEQYF.

This clonotype was counted only a few times. The chain links TRBV6-2 or TRBV6-3 to TRBJ1-1; D may be TRBD1 (5 bases). Germline V CDR1 and CDR2: MNHEY, SVGEGT. CDR3 length: 14 residues. With 7 bases removed from V and 8 bases from J, the gap between germline ends came to 20 bases. The CDR3 reads CASIPPGTNGEAFF. The DNA for the CDR3 is TGTGCCAGCATTCCTCCCGGGACCAACGGGGAAGCTTTCTTT.

The chain has TRBV24-1 and TRBJ1-2, with D unclear. There are 16 residues in the CDR3. Trimming left V 2 bases short and J 7 bases short, with 19 bases between. The germline gives CDR1 KGHDR, CDR2 SFDVKD. The CDR3: CATSDSWGNARRGYTF. The CDR3 DNA is TGTGCCACCAGTGATTCCTGGGGAAATGCAAGACGTGGCTACACCTTC.

This clonotype turned up a few times. This chain uses TRBV15 with TRBJ2-7, with TRBD1 as a possible D gene (5 bases). CDR1 and CDR2 from the germline V gene are LNHNV and YYDKDF (reference sequence). This CDR3 has 14 amino acids. Trimming left V 0 bases short and J 6 bases short, with 12 bases between. The CDR3 coding sequence is TGTGCCACCAGCAGAGACAGGGCCTCAGGCGAGCAGTACTTC. This sequence encodes CATSRDRASGEQYF.

This clonotype has only one observation. The rearrangement uses TRBV4-2 and TRBJ2-1; TRBD2 aligns across 8 bases. CDR3 size: 15 residues. Germline loops: CDR1 LGHNA, CDR2 YNFKEQ. After removal of 0 bases from V and 7 bases from J, the junction contained 5 bases not matched to a gene. DNA for the CDR3: TGTGCCAGCAGCCAAGATTGGACTAGCAGGAATGAGCAGTTCTTC. It yields the protein CASSQDWTSRNEQFF.